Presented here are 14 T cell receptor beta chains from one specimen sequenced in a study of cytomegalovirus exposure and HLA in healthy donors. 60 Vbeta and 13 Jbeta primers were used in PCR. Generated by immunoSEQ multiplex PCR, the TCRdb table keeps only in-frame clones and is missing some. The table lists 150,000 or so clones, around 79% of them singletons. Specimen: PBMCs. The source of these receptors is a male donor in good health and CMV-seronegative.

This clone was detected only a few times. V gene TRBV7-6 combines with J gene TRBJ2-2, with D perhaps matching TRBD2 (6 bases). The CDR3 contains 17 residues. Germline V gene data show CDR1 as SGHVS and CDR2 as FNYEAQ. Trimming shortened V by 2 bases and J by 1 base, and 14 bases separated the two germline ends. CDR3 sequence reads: CASSLFAGPGNTGELFF. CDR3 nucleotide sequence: TGTGCCAGCAGCTTATTTGCGGGACCTGGGAACACCGGGGAGCTGTTTTTT.

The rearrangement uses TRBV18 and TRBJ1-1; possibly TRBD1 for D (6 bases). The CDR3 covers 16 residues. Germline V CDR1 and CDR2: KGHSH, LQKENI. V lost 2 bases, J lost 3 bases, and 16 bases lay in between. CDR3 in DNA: TGTGCCAGCTCACCAAATCTCGGGACAAGGGACACTGAAGCTTTCTTT. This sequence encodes CASSPNLGTRDTEAFF.

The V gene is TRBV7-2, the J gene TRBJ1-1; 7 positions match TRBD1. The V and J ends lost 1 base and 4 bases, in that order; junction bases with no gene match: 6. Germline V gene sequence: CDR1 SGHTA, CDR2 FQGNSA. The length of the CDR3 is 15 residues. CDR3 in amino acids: CASSLDNRGFTEAFF. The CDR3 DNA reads TGTGCCAGCAGCTTAGATAACAGGGGTTTCACTGAAGCTTTCTTT.

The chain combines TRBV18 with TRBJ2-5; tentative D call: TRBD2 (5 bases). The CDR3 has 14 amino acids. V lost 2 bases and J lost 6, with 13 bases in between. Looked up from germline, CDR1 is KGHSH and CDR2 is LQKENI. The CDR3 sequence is CASSPSIGEQTQYF. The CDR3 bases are TGTGCCAGCTCACCAAGTATCGGGGAACAGACCCAGTACTTC. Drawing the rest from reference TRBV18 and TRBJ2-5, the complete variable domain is NAGVMQNPRHLVRRRGQEARLRCSPMKGHSHVYWYRQLPEEGLKFMVYLQKENIIDESGMPKERFSAEFPKEGPSILRIQQVVRGDSAAYFCASSPSIGEQTQYFGPGTRLLVL.

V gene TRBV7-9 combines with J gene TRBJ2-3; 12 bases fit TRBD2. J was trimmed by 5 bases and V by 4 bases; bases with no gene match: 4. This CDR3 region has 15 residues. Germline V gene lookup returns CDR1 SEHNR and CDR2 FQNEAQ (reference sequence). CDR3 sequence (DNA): TGTGCCAGCAGCTCCGGACTAGCGGGGATAGATACGCAGTATTTT. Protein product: CASSSGLAGIDTQYF.

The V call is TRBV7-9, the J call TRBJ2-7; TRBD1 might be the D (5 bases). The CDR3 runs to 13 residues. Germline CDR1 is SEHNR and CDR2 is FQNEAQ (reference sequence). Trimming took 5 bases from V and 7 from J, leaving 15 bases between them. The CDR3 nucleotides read TGTGCCAGCAGCCCAAGGACACCCGGGGAGCAGTACTTC. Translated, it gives CASSPRTPGEQYF.

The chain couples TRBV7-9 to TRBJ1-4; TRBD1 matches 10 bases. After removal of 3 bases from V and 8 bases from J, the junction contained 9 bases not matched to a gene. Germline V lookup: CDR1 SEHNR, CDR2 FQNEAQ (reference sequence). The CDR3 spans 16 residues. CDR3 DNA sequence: TGTGCCAGCAGCTTGTCGACAGGGGGCGTTCGCGAAAAACTGTTTTTT. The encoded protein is CASSLSTGGVREKLFF.

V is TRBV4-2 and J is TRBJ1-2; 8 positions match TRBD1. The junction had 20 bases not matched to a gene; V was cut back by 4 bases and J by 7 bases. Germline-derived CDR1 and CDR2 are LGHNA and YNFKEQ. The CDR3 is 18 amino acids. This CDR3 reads CASSPSDVFGTGFSGYTF. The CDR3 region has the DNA TGTGCCAGCAGCCCTTCGGACGTATTTGGGACAGGTTTTTCTGGCTACACCTTC.

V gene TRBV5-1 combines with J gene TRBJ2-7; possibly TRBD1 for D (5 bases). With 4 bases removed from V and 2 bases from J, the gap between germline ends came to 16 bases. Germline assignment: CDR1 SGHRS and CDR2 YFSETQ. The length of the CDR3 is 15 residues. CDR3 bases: TGCGCCAGCAGCCTCGCGTGGGGCGGAACCTACGAGCAGTACTTC. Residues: CASSLAWGGTYEQYF.

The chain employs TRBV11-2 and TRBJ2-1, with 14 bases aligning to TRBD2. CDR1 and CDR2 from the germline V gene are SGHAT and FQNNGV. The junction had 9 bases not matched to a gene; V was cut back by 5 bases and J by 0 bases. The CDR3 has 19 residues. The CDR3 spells CASSARLAGGSSSYNEQFF. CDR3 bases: TGTGCCAGCAGCGCGCGACTAGCGGGAGGGTCGTCCTCCTACAATGAGCAGTTCTTC.

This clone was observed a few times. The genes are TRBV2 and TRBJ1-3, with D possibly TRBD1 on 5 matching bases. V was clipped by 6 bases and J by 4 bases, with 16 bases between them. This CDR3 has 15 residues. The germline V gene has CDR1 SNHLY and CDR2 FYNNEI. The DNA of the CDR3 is TGTGCCAGCAGCCTACGGTGGGGCGAAGGAAACACCATATATTTT. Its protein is CASSLRWGEGNTIYF. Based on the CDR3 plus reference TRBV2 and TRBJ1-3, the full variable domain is EPEVTQTPSHQVTQMGQEVILRCVPISNHLYFYWYRQILGQKVEFLVSFYNNEISEKSEIFDDQFSVERPDGSNFTLKIRSTKLEDSAMYFCASSLRWGEGNTIYFGEGSWLTVV.

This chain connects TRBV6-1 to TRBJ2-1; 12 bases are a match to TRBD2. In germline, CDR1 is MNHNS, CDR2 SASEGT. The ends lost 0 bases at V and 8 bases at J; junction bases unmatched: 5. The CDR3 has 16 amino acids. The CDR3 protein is CASSEATSGRLYEQFF. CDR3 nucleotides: TGTGCCAGCAGTGAAGCGACTAGCGGGAGATTGTATGAGCAGTTCTTC.

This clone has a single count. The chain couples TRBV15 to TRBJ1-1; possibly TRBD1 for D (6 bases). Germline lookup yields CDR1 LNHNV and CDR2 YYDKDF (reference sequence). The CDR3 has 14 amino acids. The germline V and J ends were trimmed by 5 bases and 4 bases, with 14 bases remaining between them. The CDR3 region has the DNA TGTGCCACCAGCGAAAACACAGGGATCACTGAAGCTTTCTTT. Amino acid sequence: CATSENTGITEAFF.

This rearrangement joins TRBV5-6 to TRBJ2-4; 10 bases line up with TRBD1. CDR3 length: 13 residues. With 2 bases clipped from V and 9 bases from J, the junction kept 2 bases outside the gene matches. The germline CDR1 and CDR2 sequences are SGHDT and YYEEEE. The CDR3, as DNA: TGTGCCAGCAGCTTCCGGGACAGGGGCATTCAGTACTTC. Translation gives CASSFRDRGIQYF.